The clone carrying this T cell receptor beta chain was counted many times. Its antigen is not identified. Orbital computed tomography and thyroid ultrasound, together with serum TRAb and thyroxine and clinical symptoms, were used for diagnoses. TCR beta CDR3 sequences were amplified from RNA transcripts. The study used the HTBI primer set for a first-round RT-PCR of the TCR CDR3. TCRdb ran MiXCR on the multiplex PCR reads and lists one entry per CDR3 protein. The table records around 440,000 distinct CDR3 sequences, 15% to 19% of them present only once. The sample is drawn from a study of T cells in Graves' hyperthyroidism and ophthalmopathy. Broader study findings: It was a median 6.5 months before onset that the model predicted ophthalmopathy.

The sequenced material came from blood. This receptor was taken from a woman aged 18-29 years with Graves' hyperthyroidism.

Here the CDR3 DNA reads TGTGCCAGCAGCCCCGGACAGGGAAGGTCCTACGAGCAGTACTTC. Encoded protein: CASSPGQGRSYEQYF. V and J are TRBV11-2 and TRBJ2-7, with 8 nucleotides matching TRBD1. Germline V gives CDR1 SGHAT, CDR2 FQNNGV. CDR3 length equals 15 residues. Trimming removed 5 bases from V and 1 base from J; junction bases left unmatched: 7.